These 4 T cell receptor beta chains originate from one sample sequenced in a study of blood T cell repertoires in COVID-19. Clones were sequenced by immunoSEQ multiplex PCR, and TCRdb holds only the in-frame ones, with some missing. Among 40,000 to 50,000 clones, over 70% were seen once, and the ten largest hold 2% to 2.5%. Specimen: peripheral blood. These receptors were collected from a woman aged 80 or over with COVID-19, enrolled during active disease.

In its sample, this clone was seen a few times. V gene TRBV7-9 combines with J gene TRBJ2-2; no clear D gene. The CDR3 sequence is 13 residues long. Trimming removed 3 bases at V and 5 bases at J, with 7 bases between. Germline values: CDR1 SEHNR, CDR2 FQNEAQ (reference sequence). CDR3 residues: CASSFSRTGELFF. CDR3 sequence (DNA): TGTGCCAGCAGCTTTTCCCGGACCGGGGAGCTGTTTTTT.

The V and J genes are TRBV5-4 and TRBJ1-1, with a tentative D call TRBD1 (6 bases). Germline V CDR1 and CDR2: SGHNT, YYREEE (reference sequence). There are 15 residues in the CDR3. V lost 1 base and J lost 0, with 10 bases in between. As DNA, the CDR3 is TGTGCCAGCAGCTTGCTTCAGGGGTTGAACACTGAAGCTTTCTTT. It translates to CASSLLQGLNTEAFF.

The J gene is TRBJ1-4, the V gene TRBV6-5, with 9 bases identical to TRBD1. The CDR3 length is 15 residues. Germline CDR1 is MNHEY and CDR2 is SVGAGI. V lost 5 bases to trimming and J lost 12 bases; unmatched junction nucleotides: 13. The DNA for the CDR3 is TGTGCCAGCAGTCGCCGCGACAGGGGGAGTGGGGAACTGTTTTTT. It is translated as CASSRRDRGSGELFF.

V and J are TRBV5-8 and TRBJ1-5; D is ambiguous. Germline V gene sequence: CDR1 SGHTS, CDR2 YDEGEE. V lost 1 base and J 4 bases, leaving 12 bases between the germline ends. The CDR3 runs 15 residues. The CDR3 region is CASSLFVRTNQPQHF. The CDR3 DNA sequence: TGTGCCAGCAGCTTGTTTGTCCGTACTAATCAGCCCCAGCATTTT.